Below, 20 T cell receptor beta chains from the same sample are listed, as sequenced in a study of blood T cells in healthy people across ages. The use of a sample-barcoded 5' primer and a J-beta primer mix characterized a second PCR of about 6 to 12 cycles. From the 5' RACE reads, TCRdb called clonotypes with MiXCR, one entry per CDR3 protein. The sample holds some 1.7 million distinct CDR3 sequences, 28% seen once. Material: blood. These receptor sequences come from a woman in her twenties or thirties in good health.

A word on this clonotype: At one end the junction does not follow the germline gene, possibly because of a read error. The J gene is TRBJ1-4, the V gene TRBV30; no firm D call. This CDR3 is built from 14 residues. The germline CDR1 and CDR2 sequences are GTSNPN and SVGIG (reference sequence). The CDR3: CASTTASTNEKLFF. The CDR3 DNA reads TGTGCCTCCACAACAGCCTCAACTAATGAAAAGCTGTTTTTT.

The table lists this clonotype with a few counts. This rearrangement joins TRBV7-9 to TRBJ2-7; the match to TRBD1 covers 8 bases. CDR1 is SEHNR, CDR2 FQNEAQ, per germline (reference sequence). Unmatched junction bases numbered 4, after V lost 3 bases and J lost 0 bases. The CDR3 has 15 amino acids. CDR3 in DNA: TGTGCCAGCAGCTTCCTAGACAGGGGCTCCTACGAGCAGTACTTC. It is translated as CASSFLDRGSYEQYF.

This clonotype showed up just a few times. The chain combines TRBV20-1 with TRBJ2-7, with 9 bases lining up with TRBD2. V shed 5 bases and J 2 bases; nucleotides not matched to a gene: 7. The CDR3 is 14 residues long. Per the germline V gene, CDR1 is DFQATT and CDR2 is SNEGSKA (reference sequence). The CDR3, as DNA: TGCAGTGCTGCGCTAGCGGGGACCCCCTACGAGCAGTACTTC. Amino acid sequence: CSAALAGTPYEQYF.

This chain uses TRBV14 with TRBJ1-1; D is unresolved. The CDR3 runs 12 residues. Trimming removed 1 base at V and 13 bases at J, with 13 bases between. Germline CDR1 reads SGHDN; CDR2 reads FVKESK. For the CDR3, the DNA is TGTGCCAGCAGCCAAGCGGAGTTTGGGATTTTCTTT. Translation: CASSQAEFGIFF.

This chain links TRBV21-1 with TRBJ2-1; whether TRBD2, the table's D call, matches the DNA was not checked. TRBV21-1 is a listed pseudogene. This CDR3 has 17 amino acids. The CDR3 loop reads CASSKDDKRFNNNEQFF. The CDR3, as DNA: TGTGCCAGCAGCAAAGATGATAAGCGGTTCAACAACAATGAGCAGTTCTTC.

The gene calls are TRBV28 and TRBJ2-7, with TRBD2 matching 10 bases. Germline V gene data show CDR1 as MDHEN and CDR2 as SYDVKM. The trim removed 4 bases at V and 0 bases at J, leaving 15 bases unmatched. The CDR3 has 19 residues. CDR3 DNA sequence: TGTGCCAGCAGTTCCTTAAGCGTCTCTAGCGGGGGTTTCTCCTACGAGCAGTACTTC. Residues: CASSSLSVSSGGFSYEQYF. The variable domain in full, completed from reference TRBV28 and TRBJ2-7, reads DVKVTQSSRYLVKRTGEKVFLECVQDMDHENMFWYRQDPGLGLRLIYFSYDVKMKEKGDIPEGYSVSREKKERFSLILESASTNQTSMYLCASSSLSVSSGGFSYEQYFGPGTRLTVT.

This clonotype showed up just once. This chain links TRBV2 with TRBJ1-1; D gene unclear. Germline assignment: CDR1 SNHLY and CDR2 FYNNEI. Trimming took off 8 bases at V and 0 bases at J, with 7 bases between the two ends. The CDR3 totals 12 residues. The CDR3 nucleotides read TGTGCCAGCCATGGACTGAACACTGAAGCTTTCTTT. It is translated as CASHGLNTEAFF.

Points on this clonotype: Just one base apart from a much larger clone, this may be a read error. The chain is built from TRBV7-2 and TRBJ2-7; D may be TRBD2 (6 bases). The end of the DNA aligns better with TRBJ2-5, so the J call may be wrong. CDR3 length equals 14 residues. Germline lookup yields CDR1 SGHTA and CDR2 FQGNSA. CDR3 sequence reads: CASSLTVEGETQYF. The CDR3 coding sequence is TGTGCCAGCAGCTTAACGGTGGAGGGCGAGACCCAGTACTTC.

This rearrangement joins TRBV5-1 to TRBJ2-5; 11 bases align to TRBD2. This CDR3 has 15 amino acids. Germline V gene sequence: CDR1 SGHRS, CDR2 YFSETQ. J was trimmed by 9 bases and V by 2 bases; bases with no gene match: 9. CDR3: CASSLPLAGARAQYF. In DNA form, the CDR3 reads TGCGCCAGCAGCTTACCACTAGCGGGGGCCCGGGCCCAGTACTTC. Supplemented by reference TRBV5-1 and TRBJ2-5, the full variable domain reads KAGVTQTPRYLIKTRGQQVTLSCSPISGHRSVSWYQQTPGQGLQFLFEYFSETQRNKGNFPGRFSGRQFSNSRSEMNVSTLELGDSALYLCASSLPLAGARAQYFGPGTRLLVL.

There are a few counts of this clonotype. Relative to the germline gene, one junction end is altered; a read error may explain this. This chain joins TRBV2 and TRBJ1-2; 10 bases map to TRBD1. Germline CDR1 and CDR2: SNHLY and FYNNEI. The CDR3 runs 14 residues. CDR3 in amino acids: CASSGDRGDYGYTF. The CDR3 DNA sequence: TGCGCCAGCAGCGGGGACAGGGGCGACTATGGCTACACCTTC.

This clonotype was recorded a few times. The rearrangement joins TRBV5-1 to TRBJ2-3; the D is unclear. This CDR3 spans 14 amino acids. With 4 bases removed from V and 10 bases from J, the gap between germline ends came to 19 bases. Germline CDR1 is SGHRS and CDR2 is YFSETQ. The CDR3 coding sequence is TGCGCCAGCAGCGAAACCACAGAACGTCAGGCGCAGTATTTT. Protein product: CASSETTERQAQYF.

The rearrangement uses TRBV10-3 and TRBJ2-1; D may be TRBD1 (8 bases). The CDR3 length is 15 residues. The V gene lost 3 bases and the J gene lost 2 bases, with 11 bases spanning the gap. Germline V gives CDR1 ENHRY, CDR2 SYGVKD. CDR3 sequence: CAISETGGAYNEQFF. The CDR3 region has the DNA TGTGCCATCAGTGAAACAGGGGGGGCCTACAATGAGCAGTTCTTC.

The chain has TRBV29-1 and TRBJ2-2, with a tentative D call TRBD2 (6 bases). CDR3 size: 12 residues. The V and J ends lost 4 bases and 6 bases respectively, with 9 bases between them. Germline CDR1 and CDR2: SQVTM and ANQGSEA. The CDR3 spells CSVAWGAGELFF. CDR3 nucleotide sequence: TGCAGCGTTGCCTGGGGGGCCGGGGAGCTGTTTTTT.

The chain recombines TRBV24-1 with TRBJ2-7, with D possibly TRBD1 on 6 matching bases. V gave up 3 bases and J gave up 0 bases, with 14 bases separating them. Germline CDR1 KGHDR, CDR2 SFDVKD. This CDR3 is 16 amino acids long. In nucleotides, the CDR3 is TGTGCCACCAGTGATATACCGGGACATAGCTCCTACGAGCAGTACTTC. Encoded protein: CATSDIPGHSSYEQYF.

This clonotype was picked up a small number of times. This chain links TRBV12-3 or TRBV12-4 with TRBJ2-3, with 10 bases lining up with TRBD2. This CDR3 spans 15 amino acids. The V and J ends lost 7 bases and 1 base, in that order; junction bases with no gene match: 5. Written as DNA, the CDR3 is TGTGCCAGCACCGCTAGCGGGAGCGGCACAGATACGCAGTATTTT. Encoded protein: CASTASGSGTDTQYF.

The V gene is TRBV27, the J gene TRBJ1-3; D perhaps matches TRBD1 (6 bases). V was clipped by 6 bases and J by 4 bases, with 10 bases between them. CDR1 is MNHEY and CDR2 is SMNVEV in the germline V gene (reference sequence). This CDR3 is built from 13 residues. DNA for the CDR3: TGTGCCAGCAGGAGGGGGAACGGAAACACCATATATTTT. This encodes CASRRGNGNTIYF.

The CDR3 reads CASSHGTDYYGYTF. CDR3 DNA sequence: TGCGCCAGCAGCCACGGGACAGATTACTATGGCTACACCTTC. This rearrangement joins TRBV5-1 to TRBJ1-2, with 7 bases fitting TRBD1. The CDR3 has 14 residues. CDR1 SGHRS and CDR2 YFSETQ come from the germline V gene. The ends lost 4 bases at V and 3 bases at J; junction bases unmatched: 6.

This clonotype was detected a few times. V and J are TRBV24-1 and TRBJ2-3; TRBD1 aligns across 9 bases. V gave up 6 bases and J gave up 4 bases; unmatched junction bases: 1. CDR1 and CDR2 (germline): KGHDR, SFDVKD. The CDR3 loop spans 13 amino acids. CDR3 sequence reads: CATSRQGADTQYF. Here the CDR3 DNA reads TGTGCCACCAGTCGACAGGGGGCAGATACGCAGTATTTT.

The chain couples TRBV28 to TRBJ2-7; D unclear. V was pared by 7 bases and J by 0 bases, with 16 bases between. Germline values: CDR1 MDHEN, CDR2 SYDVKM. The CDR3 spans 15 residues. The CDR3 spells CASTPRTFSSYEQYF. The DNA for the CDR3 is TGTGCCAGCACCCCCCGTACCTTCAGCTCCTACGAGCAGTACTTC.

This clonotype was counted only a few times. V is TRBV6-5 and J is TRBJ1-6; 8 positions agree with TRBD1. V shed 2 bases, J shed 12 bases, and the junction held 9 bases outside the gene matches. CDR1 and CDR2 from the germline V gene are MNHEY and SVGAGI. The CDR3 runs to 15 residues. DNA of the CDR3: TGTGCCAGCAGTTACGGGGGGACAGGCGAAGAACCCCTCCACTTT. Translating gives CASSYGGTGEEPLHF.